The rows below give T cell receptor beta chains drawn from one sample of a study of blood T cell repertoires in COVID-19. Only in-frame clones appear in the TCRdb table, and some are missing; sequencing was by immunoSEQ multiplex PCR. In the table there are 130,000 to 150,000 clones, around 86% of which are singletons. Sequencing used peripheral blood. Receptor source: a man older than 75 with acute or convalescent COVID-19. The CDR3 runs from the conserved cysteine through the conserved F or W. Fields, in order: J gene, D gene, V gene, clone size, CDR3 protein, CDR3 DNA. A D gene is named only where the DNA matches it firmly. Part of the rows lack a size; the others show once, few, many or a class for expanded clones.

TRBJ1-1 | TRBD1 | TRBV11-2 | - | CASSLGSGQGTEAFF | TGTGCCAGCAGCTTAGGTTCGGGACAGGGCACTGAAGCTTTCTTT
TRBJ2-1 | - | TRBV5-4 | - | CASSLGDLLAYNEQFF | TGTGCCAGCAGCTTGGGAGACTTGCTCGCCTACAATGAGCAGTTCTTC
TRBJ2-1 | TRBD2 | TRBV20-1 | - | CSASKVWTSGAYNEQFF | TGCAGTGCTAGTAAGGTCTGGACTAGCGGGGCGTACAATGAGCAGTTCTTC
TRBJ2-2 | - | TRBV21-1 | - | CASSRGQDTWAPNLNTGELFF | TGTGCCAGCAGCCGGGGACAGGACACATGGGCGCCAAACCTGAACACCGGGGAGCTGTTTTTT
TRBJ1-6 | - | TRBV28 | once | CASEDFNSPLHF | TGTGCCAGCGAGGACTTTAATTCACCCCTCCACTTT
TRBJ1-6 | TRBD1 | TRBV27 | - | CASSQQGGGSPLHF | TGTGCCAGCAGTCAACAGGGGGGAGGGTCACCCCTCCACTTT
TRBJ2-2 | TRBD2 | TRBV5-1 | once | CASSFLAEGNTGELFF | TGCGCCAGCAGCTTCCTAGCGGAGGGAAACACCGGGGAGCTGTTTTTT
TRBJ1-2 | - | TRBV4-1 | - | CASSQEARDIYGYTF | TGCGCCAGCAGCCAAGAAGCCAGGGATATCTATGGCTACACCTTC
TRBJ2-1 | - | TRBV7-2 | - | CASSLVGGPNEQFF | TGTGCCAGCAGCTTAGTTGGAGGGCCTAATGAGCAGTTCTTC
TRBJ1-5 | TRBD1 | TRBV9 | few | CASGTGEFGAQHF | TGTGCCAGCGGGACAGGAGAGTTTGGGGCCCAGCATTTT
TRBJ1-1 | - | TRBV4-1 | - | CASSQSLLTGFTEAFF | TGCGCCAGCAGTCAAAGTCTACTGACAGGTTTCACTGAAGCTTTCTTT
TRBJ2-3 | TRBD2 | TRBV30 | - | CAWSRGLAGGTDTQYF | TGTGCCTGGAGTCGGGGACTAGCGGGAGGCACAGATACGCAGTATTTT
TRBJ2-5 | TRBD1 | TRBV28 | few | CASSLLNRGETQYF | TGTGCCAGCAGCTTACTTAACAGGGGGGAGACCCAGTACTTC
TRBJ2-2 | TRBD1 | TRBV24-1 | - | CATSEGRQGNTGELFF | TGTGCCACCAGTGAAGGGAGACAGGGGAACACCGGGGAGCTGTTTTTT
TRBJ2-7 | - | TRBV19 | - | CASSTGLANYEQYF | TGTGCCAGTAGTACTGGACTTGCCAACTACGAGCAGTACTTC
TRBJ1-2 | - | TRBV28 | once | CASSSPGRQVYGYTF | TGTGCCAGCAGTAGCCCGGGAAGGCAGGTCTATGGCTACACCTTC
TRBJ2-5 | TRBD2 | TRBV4-1 | - | CASSPGRGPETQYF | TGCGCCAGCAGCCCGGGGAGGGGACCCGAGACCCAGTACTTC
TRBJ1-3 | - | TRBV7-9 | - | CASSASSSGNTIYF | TGTGCCAGCAGCGCAAGCTCTTCCGGAAACACCATATATTTT
TRBJ1-3 | - | TRBV30 | - | CAWSFTRSSGNTIYF | TGTGCCTGGAGTTTCACTAGGAGCTCTGGAAACACCATATATTTT
TRBJ1-1 | - | TRBV7-9 | - | CASSLLGADTEAFF | TGTGCCAGCAGCTTACTTGGGGCAGACACTGAAGCTTTCTTT
TRBJ1-4 | - | TRBV3-1/TRBV3-2 | - | CASSQLSGEKLFF | TGTGCCAGCAGCCAATTATCGGGTGAAAAACTGTTTTTT
TRBJ1-4 | TRBD1 | TRBV6-5 | - | CASRNRGPGEKLFF | TGTGCCAGCAGAAACAGGGGGCCTGGTGAAAAACTGTTTTTT
TRBJ2-3 | TRBD2 | TRBV5-1 | - | CASSPAQAGGPAQYF | TGCGCCAGCAGCCCGGCCCAGGCGGGGGGGCCTGCGCAGTATTTT
TRBJ1-1 | - | TRBV2 | - | CASSEAGGEAFF | TGTGCCAGCAGTGAAGCGGGGGGTGAAGCTTTCTTT
TRBJ1-5 | TRBD1 | TRBV7-9 | - | CASSLGDSSNQPQHF | TGTGCCAGCAGCTTAGGGGACAGTAGCAATCAGCCCCAGCATTTT
TRBJ2-1 | - | TRBV27 | - | CASSLSGESYNEQFF | TGTGCCAGCAGTTTATCCGGGGAATCTTACAATGAGCAGTTCTTC
TRBJ2-1 | TRBD1 | TRBV9 | - | CASSARQGMYNEQFF | TGTGCCAGCAGCGCGAGACAGGGGATGTACAATGAGCAGTTCTTC